This T cell receptor (beta chain) emerged from a study of blood T cell repertoires in COVID-19. Categorization into cohorts depended on clinical history that participants reported. The method was immunoSEQ multiplex PCR; TCRdb's version includes in-frame clones alone and lacks a portion of them. Here the sample spans about 160,000 clones, around 80% being singletons. There are 14 residues in the CDR3. Germline-derived CDR1 and CDR2 are MDHEN and SYDVKM. The junction had 5 bases not matched to a gene; V was cut back by 7 bases and J by 2 bases. Sequenced: PBMCs or T cells enriched from blood (not recorded which). The V gene is TRBV28, the J gene TRBJ2-3; 8 bases align to TRBD2. The origin of this receptor is a woman aged 55-70 years who had recovered from COVID-19. CDR3 sequence (DNA): TGTGCCAGCACCGTCGGGGGGGTCACAGATACGCAGTATTTT. Translation: CASTVGGVTDTQYF.